These 27 T cell receptor beta chains were all obtained from the same sample, sequenced in a study of blood T cells in healthy people across ages. The second PCR ran roughly 7 to 12 cycles with a sample-barcoded 5' primer and J-beta primers. TCRdb re-called the 5' RACE reads with MiXCR, one entry per CDR3 protein. The table shows roughly 500,000 distinct CDR3 sequences, with less than 25% occurring only once. These sequences were also reported in another study, on T cells of mothers and their children.

The sample comprised blood. Receptors were obtained from a boy between 10 and 17 years old in good health.

CDR3 in amino acids: CASSYSSATRRWNEKLFF. CDR3 coding DNA: TGTGCCAGCAGTTACTCCTCAGCCACGAGGCGATGGAATGAAAAACTGTTTTTT. This chain uses TRBV6-2 or TRBV6-3 with TRBJ1-4; unclear D gene. This CDR3 is built from 18 residues. The germline V and J ends were trimmed by 0 bases and 5 bases, with 19 bases remaining between them. Germline-derived CDR1 and CDR2 are MNHEY and SVGEGT.

This clonotype came up a few times. This sequence joins TRBV20-1 and TRBJ2-7; 9 positions match TRBD2. Germline CDR1 DFQATT, CDR2 SNEGSKA (reference sequence). The V gene end was trimmed by 2 bases and the J gene end by 2 bases; junction bases not matched to a gene: 13. There are 17 residues in the CDR3. CDR3 nucleotide sequence: TGCAGTGCTAGACCCGGGGGAAAGGCGGGAGGGCCCTACGAGCAGTACTTC. Protein sequence: CSARPGGKAGGPYEQYF.

This clonotype has a single count. The rearrangement joins TRBV12-3 or TRBV12-4 to TRBJ1-6; a possible D gene is TRBD1 (5 bases). This CDR3 spans 16 amino acids. Trimming cost V 3 bases and J 3 bases, with 12 bases left between them. CDR3 protein: CASSLGTGVYNSPLHF. CDR3 nucleotides: TGTGCCAGCAGTTTGGGAACAGGAGTCTATAATTCACCCCTCCACTTT.

The rearrangement uses TRBV21-1 and TRBJ2-1; TRBD2, the D gene given by the table, was not confirmed from the DNA. TRBV21-1 represents a pseudogene. There are 18 residues in the CDR3. This CDR3 is CASSKVGLAGDAYNEQFF. The CDR3 DNA reads as TGTGCCAGCAGCAAAGTAGGACTAGCGGGAGACGCCTACAATGAGCAGTTCTTC.

The chain links TRBV12-3 or TRBV12-4 to TRBJ2-7; D may correspond to TRBD1 or TRBD2 (5 bases each). Trimming pared 5 bases from V and 0 bases from J, leaving 11 bases between. This CDR3 is built from 14 residues. The DNA for the CDR3 is TGTGCCAGCAGTGGGACCACTGGCTCCTACGAGCAGTACTTC. As protein: CASSGTTGSYEQYF.

V and J are TRBV7-9 and TRBJ2-1, with 9 bases lining up with TRBD2. Per germline, CDR1 SEHNR and CDR2 FQNEAQ (reference sequence). CDR3 size: 17 residues. Trimming took 5 bases from V and 2 from J; bases not matched to a gene: 10. CDR3 sequence: CASSRRGLAGTYNEQFF. The CDR3 DNA follows: TGTGCCAGCAGCCGCCGGGGGCTAGCGGGGACCTACAATGAGCAGTTCTTC.

This clonotype was detected a few times. The germline gene is not matched at one end of the junction; a read error may be the cause. This rearrangement joins TRBV7-7 to TRBJ2-7, with 7 bases lining up with TRBD1. The end of the DNA is better explained by TRBJ2-5, so the J call may be wrong. The CDR3 spans 14 residues. Germline V gene sequence: CDR1 SSHAT, CDR2 FNYEAQ (reference sequence). The CDR3 loop reads CASSRQGVGETQYF. In nucleotides, the CDR3 is TGTGCTAGCAGCCGACAGGGTGTCGGCGAGACCCAGTACTTC.

In its sample, this clonotype was seen a few times. The chain links TRBV9 to TRBJ1-5; no clear D. The CDR3 runs to 16 residues. With 0 bases removed from V and 5 bases from J, the gap between germline ends came to 15 bases. The germline V gene encodes CDR1 SGDLS and CDR2 YYNGEE. DNA of the CDR3: TGTGCCAGCAGCGTAGGGGTCGAGCAGTTCTATCAGCCCCAGCATTTT. Amino acid sequence: CASSVGVEQFYQPQHF. The whole variable domain, filled in from reference TRBV9 and TRBJ1-5, reads DSGVTQTPKHLITATGQRVTLRCSPRSGDLSVYWYQQSLDQGLQFLIQYYNGEERAKGNILERFSAQQFPDLHSELNLSSLELGDSALYFCASSVGVEQFYQPQHFGDGTRLSIL.

The V call is TRBV20-1, the J call TRBJ1-6; TRBD1 aligns across 8 bases. J gave up 4 bases and V 5 bases, and 10 bases lay outside the gene matches. The CDR3 contains 16 residues. Germline CDR1 DFQATT, CDR2 SNEGSKA (reference sequence). CDR3 nucleotide sequence: TGCAGTGCTCAAGACTTGTGGACAGGGTATAATTCACCCCTCCACTTT. It translates to CSAQDLWTGYNSPLHF.

The chain couples TRBV6-5 to TRBJ2-7, with a weak D call TRBD2 (6 bases). Trimming stripped 5 bases from V and 2 bases from J, with 10 bases between. This CDR3 comprises 13 residues. From germline, CDR1 is MNHEY and CDR2 SVGAGI. The CDR3 is CASSHRGTYEQYF. As DNA, the CDR3 is TGTGCCAGCAGTCACCGGGGGACCTACGAGCAGTACTTC.

This clonotype was recorded at least ten times. The rearrangement links TRBV7-2 to TRBJ2-7; D remains unclear. The CDR3 sequence is 16 residues long. Trimming removed 3 bases from V and 5 bases from J, with 20 bases in between. Germline V gene lookup returns CDR1 SGHTA and CDR2 FQGNSA. The CDR3 DNA sequence: TGTGCCAGCAGCTTCAACCCCTTTCCAAACGTCCACGAGCAGTACTTC. Translation: CASSFNPFPNVHEQYF.

This clonotype turned up a few times. This chain joins TRBV27 and TRBJ2-7; 11 nucleotides match TRBD1. V lost 3 bases, J lost 7 bases, and 5 bases stayed unmatched. This CDR3 spans 14 amino acids. From germline, CDR1 is MNHEY and CDR2 SMNVEV (reference sequence). The CDR3 nucleotides are TGTGCCAGCAGTTTGGACAGGGGGCGTAGAGAGCAGTACTTC. Its translation is CASSLDRGRREQYF.

The rearrangement links TRBV5-4 to TRBJ2-2, with unresolved D. The V end lost 3 bases, the J end lost 6 bases, and 12 bases lay between the germline ends. Germline V lookup: CDR1 SGHNT, CDR2 YYREEE (reference sequence). This CDR3 is 14 amino acids long. The CDR3 reads CASSSRGRAGELFF. The CDR3 bases are TGTGCCAGCAGCTCCAGAGGTAGAGCCGGGGAGCTGTTTTTT.

There are many counts of this clonotype. In DNA, the CDR3 is TGTGCCAGCAGCTTAGGGGACAGGGAGCAGTTCTTC. This codes for CASSLGDREQFF. The chain employs TRBV7-2 and TRBJ2-5, with 8 nucleotides matching TRBD1. Near its end, the DNA agrees better with TRBJ2-1, so the J call may be wrong. This CDR3 has 12 amino acids. Germline V gene sequence: CDR1 SGHTA, CDR2 FQGNSA.

This clonotype occurred a few times. V is TRBV20-1 and J is TRBJ2-2; maybe TRBD1 (5 bases). Germline-derived CDR1 and CDR2 are DFQATT and SNEGSKA (reference sequence). The CDR3 loop spans 16 amino acids. V was pared by 3 bases and J by 1 base, with 15 bases between. This CDR3 is CSASPPRTGNTGELFF. CDR3 bases: TGCAGTGCTAGTCCTCCCCGCACAGGGAACACCGGGGAGCTGTTTTTT.

CDR3 sequence (DNA): TGTGCCATCAGTGATATTTCTGGAGGCCGGCTCTACGAGCAGTACTTC. Its translation: CAISDISGGRLYEQYF. This sequence joins TRBV10-3 and TRBJ2-7, with D tentatively TRBD2 (5 bases). Germline V gene sequence: CDR1 ENHRY, CDR2 SYGVKD. The V gene lost 3 bases and the J gene lost 3 bases, with 18 bases spanning the gap. CDR3 size: 16 residues.

This clonotype has only a few counts. The genes are TRBV7-9 and TRBJ1-2; D is possibly TRBD1 (6 bases). This CDR3 is 14 amino acids long. Germline CDR1 reads SEHNR; CDR2 reads FQNEAQ (reference sequence). V lost 5 bases and J 4 bases, leaving 14 bases between the germline ends. Written as DNA, the CDR3 is TGTGCCAGCAGCCTCACAGGGACTGGCTATGGCTACACCTTC. Amino acids: CASSLTGTGYGYTF.

J is TRBJ2-5 and V is TRBV21-1; TRBD1, as called in the table, went unchecked against the DNA. TRBV21-1 is classified as a pseudogene. This CDR3 is built from 18 residues. The CDR3 DNA reads TGTGCCAGCAGGGGAATTGTGGACAGGAAAAGGTACCAAGAGACCCAGTACTTC. It yields the protein CASRGIVDRKRYQETQYF.

This clonotype was detected only a few times. The V call is TRBV28, the J call TRBJ2-4, with 8 bases that match TRBD1. Trimming removed 6 bases from V and 1 base from J; junction bases left unmatched: 5. Germline CDR1 reads MDHEN; CDR2 reads SYDVKM. This CDR3 region has 15 residues. The CDR3 sequence: CASSTTGVAKNIQYF. CDR3 nucleotides: TGTGCCAGCAGCACGACAGGGGTTGCCAAAAACATTCAGTACTTC. The full variable domain, in which reference TRBV28 and TRBJ2-4 provide the parts outside the CDR3, is DVKVTQSSRYLVKRTGEKVFLECVQDMDHENMFWYRQDPGLGLRLIYFSYDVKMKEKGDIPEGYSVSREKKERFSLILESASTNQTSMYLCASSTTGVAKNIQYFGAGTRLSVL.

CDR3 coding DNA: TGTGCCAGCAGTTTTGCGGGGGACAATGAGCAGTTCTTC. Translating gives CASSFAGDNEQFF. The chain employs TRBV27 and TRBJ2-1; TRBD2 aligns across 7 bases. Germline V gene sequence: CDR1 MNHEY, CDR2 SMNVEV (reference sequence). The CDR3 is made up of 13 amino acids. V trimming: 3 bases; J trimming: 5 bases; junction bases outside the gene matches: 1.

This clonotype was found a few times. The J gene is TRBJ2-1, the V gene TRBV28; 7 nucleotides line up with TRBD2. V shed 6 bases, J shed 4 bases, and the junction held 15 bases outside the gene matches. This CDR3 contains 17 residues. From germline, CDR1 is MDHEN and CDR2 SYDVKM. The CDR3 DNA follows: TGTGCCAGCAGCTCAGACCCGACTGGCGGGGGATACAATGAGCAGTTCTTC. Its translation: CASSSDPTGGGYNEQFF.

The chain employs TRBV9 and TRBJ2-3; perhaps TRBD2 as D (5 bases). Trimming removed 4 bases from V and 5 bases from J, with 14 bases in between. The germline CDR1 and CDR2 sequences are SGDLS and YYNGEE. This CDR3 spans 14 amino acids. The CDR3 region is CASSFGTGKDTQYF. CDR3 bases: TGTGCCAGCAGCTTCGGTACGGGAAAAGATACGCAGTATTTT.

This clonotype was seen a handful of times. The V gene is TRBV13, the J gene TRBJ2-5, with 9 nucleotides matching TRBD2. The ends lost 5 bases at V and 2 bases at J; junction bases unmatched: 15. Germline CDR1 is PRHDT and CDR2 is FYEKMQ (reference sequence). CDR3 length: 18 residues. The CDR3 DNA follows: TGTGCCAGCAGCCCATCTCCTTCTAGCGGGGAAACACAAGAGACCCAGTACTTC. It yields the protein CASSPSPSSGETQETQYF.

J is TRBJ2-1 and V is TRBV29-1; possible D gene TRBD2, 5 bases. The CDR3 sequence is 12 residues long. Trimming removed 3 bases at V and 6 bases at J, with 9 bases between. The germline gives CDR1 SQVTM, CDR2 ANQGSEA. The CDR3 DNA follows: TGCAGCGTTGACCGGCGGGTCAATGAGCAGTTCTTC. It yields the protein CSVDRRVNEQFF.

The rearrangement joins TRBV11-2 to TRBJ2-2; 15 bases align to TRBD2. The germline V gene has CDR1 SGHAT and CDR2 FQNNGV. Trimming at V came to 8 bases and at J to 4 bases, leaving 14 bases not matched to a gene. The CDR3 contains 19 residues. CDR3 residues: CASDSQGLAGGWFTGELFF. The DNA for the CDR3 is TGTGCCAGCGACTCACAGGGACTAGCGGGAGGATGGTTCACCGGGGAGCTGTTTTTT.

The chain employs TRBV18 and TRBJ1-3; D unclear. The length of the CDR3 is 16 residues. The germline CDR1 and CDR2 sequences are KGHSH and LQKENI. Trimming pared 3 bases from V and 4 bases from J, leaving 16 bases between. The CDR3 sequence: CASSPGVSHLGNTIYF. The CDR3 nucleotides read TGTGCCAGCTCACCCGGGGTCAGTCATCTGGGAAACACCATATATTTT. The complete variable domain, with remaining parts taken from reference TRBV18 and TRBJ1-3, reads NAGVMQNPRHLVRRRGQEARLRCSPMKGHSHVYWYRQLPEEGLKFMVYLQKENIIDESGMPKERFSAEFPKEGPSILRIQQVVRGDSAAYFCASSPGVSHLGNTIYFGEGSWLTVV.

The gene calls are TRBV6-5 and TRBJ1-1, with D perhaps matching TRBD1 (5 bases). Germline CDR1 and CDR2: MNHEY and SVGAGI. This CDR3 region has 17 residues. V shed 0 bases and J shed 0 bases, with 14 bases lying between them. Here the CDR3 reads CASSYSAYGGMNTEAFF. The CDR3 DNA reads TGTGCCAGCAGTTACTCGGCCTATGGGGGTATGAACACTGAAGCTTTCTTT.